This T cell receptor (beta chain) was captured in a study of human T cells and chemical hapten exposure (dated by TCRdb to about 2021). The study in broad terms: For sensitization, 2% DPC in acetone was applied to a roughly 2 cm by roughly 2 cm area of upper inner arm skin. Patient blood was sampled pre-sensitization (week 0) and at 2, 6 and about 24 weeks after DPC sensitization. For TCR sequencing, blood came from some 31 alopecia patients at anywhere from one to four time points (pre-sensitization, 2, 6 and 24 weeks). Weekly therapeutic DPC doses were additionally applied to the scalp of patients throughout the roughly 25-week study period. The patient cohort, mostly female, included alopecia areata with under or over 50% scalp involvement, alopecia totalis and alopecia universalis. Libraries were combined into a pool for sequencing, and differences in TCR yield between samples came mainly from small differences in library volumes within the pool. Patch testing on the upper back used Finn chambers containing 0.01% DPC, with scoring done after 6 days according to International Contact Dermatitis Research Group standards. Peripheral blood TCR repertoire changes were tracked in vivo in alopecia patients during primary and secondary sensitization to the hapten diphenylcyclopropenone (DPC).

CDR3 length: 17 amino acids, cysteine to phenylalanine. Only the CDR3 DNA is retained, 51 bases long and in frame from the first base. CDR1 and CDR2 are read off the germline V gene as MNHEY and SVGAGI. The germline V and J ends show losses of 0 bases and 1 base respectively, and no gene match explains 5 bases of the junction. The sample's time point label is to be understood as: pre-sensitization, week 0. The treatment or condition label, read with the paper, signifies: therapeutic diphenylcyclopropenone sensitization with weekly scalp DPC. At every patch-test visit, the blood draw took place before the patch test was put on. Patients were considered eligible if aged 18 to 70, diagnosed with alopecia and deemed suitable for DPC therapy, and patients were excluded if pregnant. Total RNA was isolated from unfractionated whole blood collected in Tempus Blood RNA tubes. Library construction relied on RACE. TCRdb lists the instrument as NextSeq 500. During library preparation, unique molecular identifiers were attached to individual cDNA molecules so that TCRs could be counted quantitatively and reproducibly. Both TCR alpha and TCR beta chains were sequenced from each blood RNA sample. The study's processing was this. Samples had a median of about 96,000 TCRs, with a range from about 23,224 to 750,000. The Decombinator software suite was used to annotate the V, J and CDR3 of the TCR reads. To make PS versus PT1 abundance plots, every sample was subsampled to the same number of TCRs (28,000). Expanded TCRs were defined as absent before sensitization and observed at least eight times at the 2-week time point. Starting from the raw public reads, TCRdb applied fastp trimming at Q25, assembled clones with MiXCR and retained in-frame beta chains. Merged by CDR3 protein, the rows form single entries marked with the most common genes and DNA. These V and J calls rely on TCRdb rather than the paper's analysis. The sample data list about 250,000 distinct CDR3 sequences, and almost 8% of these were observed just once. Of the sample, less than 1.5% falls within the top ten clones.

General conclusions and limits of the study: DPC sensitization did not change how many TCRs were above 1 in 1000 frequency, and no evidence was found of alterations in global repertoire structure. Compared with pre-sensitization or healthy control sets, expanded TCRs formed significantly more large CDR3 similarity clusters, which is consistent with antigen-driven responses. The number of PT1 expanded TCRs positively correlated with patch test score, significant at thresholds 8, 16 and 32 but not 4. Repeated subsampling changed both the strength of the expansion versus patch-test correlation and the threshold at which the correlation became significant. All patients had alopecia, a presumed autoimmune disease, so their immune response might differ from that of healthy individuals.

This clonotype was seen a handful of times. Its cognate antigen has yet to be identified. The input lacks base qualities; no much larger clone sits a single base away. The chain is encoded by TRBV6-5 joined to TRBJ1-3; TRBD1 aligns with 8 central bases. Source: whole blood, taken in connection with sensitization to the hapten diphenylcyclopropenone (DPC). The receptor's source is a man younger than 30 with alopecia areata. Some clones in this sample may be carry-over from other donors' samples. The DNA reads TGTGCCAGCAGTTACTCGTTTAGGACAGGGTCTGGAAACACCATATATTTT. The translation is CASSYSFRTGSGNTIYF.